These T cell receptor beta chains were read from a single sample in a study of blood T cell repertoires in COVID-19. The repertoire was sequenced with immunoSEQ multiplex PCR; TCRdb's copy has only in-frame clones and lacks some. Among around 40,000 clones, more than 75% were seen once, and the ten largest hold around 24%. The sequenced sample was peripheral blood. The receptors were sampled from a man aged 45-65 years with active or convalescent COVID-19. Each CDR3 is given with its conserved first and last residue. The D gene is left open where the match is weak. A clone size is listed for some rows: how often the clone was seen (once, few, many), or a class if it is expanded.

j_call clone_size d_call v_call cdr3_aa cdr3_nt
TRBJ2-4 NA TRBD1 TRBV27 CASSSKTGSKNIQYF TGTGCCAGCAGTTCTAAGACAGGGTCCAAAAACATTCAGTACTTC
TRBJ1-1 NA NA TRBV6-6 CASSELGVNTEAFF TGTGCCAGCAGTGAGTTAGGGGTGAACACTGAAGCTTTCTTT
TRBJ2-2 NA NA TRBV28 CASSWTFTGELFF TGTGCCAGCAGCTGGACTTTCACCGGGGAGCTGTTTTTT
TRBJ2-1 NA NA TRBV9 CASSVVASYNEQFF TGTGCCAGCAGCGTAGTAGCGTCTTACAATGAGCAGTTCTTC
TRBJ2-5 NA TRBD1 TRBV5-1 CASSLGQGGKETQYF TGCGCCAGCAGCTTGGGACAGGGGGGCAAAGAGACCCAGTACTTC
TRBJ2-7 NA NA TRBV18 CASSPRDNYEQYF TGTGCCAGCTCACCCCGGGACAACTACGAGCAGTACTTC
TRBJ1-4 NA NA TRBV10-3 CAIRDTPTNEKLFF TGTGCCATCAGGGACACCCCAACTAATGAAAAACTGTTTTTT
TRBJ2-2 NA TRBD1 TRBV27 CASRPIGQGAGELFF TGTGCCAGCAGACCCATCGGACAGGGGGCCGGGGAGCTGTTTTTT
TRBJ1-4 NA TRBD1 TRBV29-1 CSGGTGFNEKLFF TGCAGCGGAGGGACAGGGTTTAATGAAAAACTGTTTTTT
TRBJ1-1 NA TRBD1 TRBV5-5 CASSWGETGNRAF TGTGCCAGCAGCTGGGGAGAGACAGGGAATAGGGCCTTT
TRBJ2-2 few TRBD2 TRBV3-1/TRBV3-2 CASSPPGGGELFF TGTGCCAGCAGCCCCCCGGGGGGCGGGGAGCTGTTTTTT
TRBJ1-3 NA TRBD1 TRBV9 CASNDGTGVRGNTIYF TGTGCCAGCAACGACGGGACAGGGGTCCGTGGAAACACCATATATTTT
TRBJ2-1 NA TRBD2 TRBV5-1 CASSVGLAGAYSYNEQFF TGCGCCAGCAGCGTCGGACTAGCGGGGGCCTACTCCTACAATGAGCAGTTCTTC
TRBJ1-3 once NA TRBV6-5 CASTEGRHSGNTIYF TGTGCCAGCACCGAGGGAAGGCACTCTGGAAACACCATATATTTT
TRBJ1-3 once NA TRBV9 CASSANSGNTIYF TGTGCCAGCAGCGCAAATTCTGGAAACACCATATATTTT
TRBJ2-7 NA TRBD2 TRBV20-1 CSATSGHEQYF TGCAGTGCTACTAGCGGCCACGAGCAGTACTTC
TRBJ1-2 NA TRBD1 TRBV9 CASSPQPGQTYGYTF TGTGCCAGCAGCCCTCAACCGGGACAGACTTATGGCTACACCTTC
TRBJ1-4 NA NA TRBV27 CASSTDSSTNEKLFF TGTGCCAGCAGTACGGACTCCTCAACTAATGAAAAACTGTTTTTT
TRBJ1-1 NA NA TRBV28 CASKSQAEAFF TGTGCCAGCAAAAGTCAGGCTGAAGCTTTCTTT
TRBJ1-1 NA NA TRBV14 CASSYRAYGTEAFF TGTGCCAGCAGTTACAGGGCGTATGGCACTGAAGCTTTCTTT
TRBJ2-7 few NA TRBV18 CASSPRAGSQNEQYF TGTGCCAGCTCACCACGGGCGGGGTCCCAGAACGAGCAGTACTTC
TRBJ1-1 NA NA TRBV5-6 CASSLASEAFF TGTGCCAGCAGCTTGGCATCAGAAGCTTTCTTT
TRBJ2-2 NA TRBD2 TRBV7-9 CASLRPDTGGSGELFF TGTGCCAGCCTTCGACCTGACACCGGGGGGTCCGGGGAGCTGTTTTTT
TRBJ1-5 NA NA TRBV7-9 CASSYGTTSGNQPQHF TGTGCCAGCAGCTACGGGACAACAAGCGGCAATCAGCCCCAGCATTTT
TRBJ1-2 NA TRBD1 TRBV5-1 CASSAQQGAGYGYTF TGCGCCAGCAGCGCACAACAGGGGGCTGGCTATGGCTACACCTTC
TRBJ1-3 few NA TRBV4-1 CASSQDSGNTIYF TGCGCCAGCAGCCAAGACAGTGGAAACACCATATATTTT
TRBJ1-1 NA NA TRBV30 CAWSALTEAFF TGTGCCTGGAGCGCGTTAACTGAAGCTTTCTTT
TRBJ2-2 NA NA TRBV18 CASSPRTGELFF TGTGCCAGCTCACCACGGACAGGGGAGCTGTTTTTT
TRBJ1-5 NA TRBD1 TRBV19 CASSRTGDHSNQPQHF TGTGCCAGTAGTAGGACAGGGGACCATAGCAATCAGCCCCAGCATTTT
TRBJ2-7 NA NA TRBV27 CASRDTVSEQYF TGTGCCAGCAGAGATACTGTCTCGGAGCAGTACTTC